The sequence of this T cell receptor (beta chain) was determined in a study of blood T cell repertoires in COVID-19. Study summary: Donors in the United States, Italy and Spain gave samples during acute or convalescent COVID-19.

The CDR3 length is 14 residues. Germline values: CDR1 ENHRY, CDR2 SYGVKD. V dropped 10 bases and J dropped 6; count of bases not matched to a gene: 13. A single count supports this clone. Per the original methods: Reference gene primer amplification in the assay estimated nucleated cell counts. Measured with immunoSEQ multiplex PCR; TCRdb has only the in-frame clones, and not every one. The D gene and trimming were derived from the DNA, and the V and J assignments and clone size from that table. The sample lists a few hundred thousand clones; roughly 89% were seen once. This sequence was found in a woman between 35 and 50 years old who had recovered from COVID-19. The sample comprised peripheral blood. The chain has TRBV10-3 and TRBJ2-3; the match to TRBD2 covers 7 bases. CDR3 DNA sequence: TGTGCCACGGAGTCCAGCGGGGTCCGGGATACGCAGTATTTT. Translation: CATESSGVRDTQYF.